This is a list of T cell receptor beta chains from one sample in a study of OX40 agonist ivuxolimab in advanced cancers. This table comes from immunoSEQ multiplex PCR, and its TCRdb copy is limited to in-frame clones, with some not included. The sample lists 55,000 to 70,000 clones; about 90% were seen once. Sequencing was performed on CD4+ or CD8+ T cells sorted from blood, taken in a trial of the OX40 agonist ivuxolimab. The source of these receptors is an adult with an advanced solid tumor such as melanoma, head and neck, liver or kidney cancer. Both conserved end residues are part of each CDR3. The D gene is left open where the match is weak. Clone size is given for some rows only: seen once, a few or many times, or a class if the clone is expanded.

v_gene,d_gene,j_gene,abundance,CDR3nt,CDR3aa
TRBV5-1,.,TRBJ2-7,once,TGCGCCAGCAGCTCGCTGGATGGGTTGCACGAGCAGTACTTC,CASSSLDGLHEQYF
TRBV9,TRBD1,TRBJ1-1,.,TGTGCCAGCAGCCTACAGGGGACCGCCACTGAAGCTTTCTTT,CASSLQGTATEAFF
TRBV2,.,TRBJ2-7,.,TGTGCCAGCAGTGAGGGGAGGCAGGGCCCGTCCGACGAGCAGTACTTC,CASSEGRQGPSDEQYF
TRBV10-1,.,TRBJ1-5,.,TGCGCCAGCAGTGAGTCGGACAACAATCAGCCCCAGCATTTT,CASSESDNNQPQHF
TRBV5-6,.,TRBJ2-7,.,TGTGCCAGCAGCTTAGGGACACCCTCCTACGAGCAGTACTTC,CASSLGTPSYEQYF
TRBV12-5,.,TRBJ1-5,.,TGTGCCACCCGCAACGGGGGCAGCAATCAGCCCCAGCATTTT,CATRNGGSNQPQHF
TRBV27,.,TRBJ1-2,many,TGTGCCAGCAGTCCGAAACGGACAGTACTTAACTATGGCTACACCTTC,CASSPKRTVLNYGYTF
TRBV9,.,TRBJ1-4,.,TGTGCCAGCAGCCCAGGCGGGGCGGTAAATGAAAAACTGTTTTTT,CASSPGGAVNEKLFF
TRBV2,TRBD1,TRBJ2-7,once,TGTGCCAGCAGTCGACCCCGGGACAGACCCTACGAGCAGTACTTC,CASSRPRDRPYEQYF
TRBV11-2,.,TRBJ2-1,.,TGTGCCAGCAGCTTAGCAGGTGTCGAGACCCATTACAATGAGCAGTTCTTC,CASSLAGVETHYNEQFF
TRBV7-9,.,TRBJ1-4,.,TGTGCCAGCAGCTTAGAGGCGGAAAAACTGTTTTTT,CASSLEAEKLFF
TRBV9,.,TRBJ1-2,.,TGTGCCAGCAGCGTAGTATCAGAATACTATGGCTACACCTTC,CASSVVSEYYGYTF
TRBV7-6,.,TRBJ2-2,.,TGTGCCAGCAGCCCCCCGTACGTCTCGAACACCGGGGAGCTGTTTTTT,CASSPPYVSNTGELFF
TRBV5-6,TRBD1,TRBJ1-5,few,TGTGCCAGCAGCTTGGGGACAGGGGGACGGGCCCAGCATTTT,CASSLGTGGRAQHF
TRBV5-1,.,TRBJ1-4,.,TGCGCCAGCAGCCAGTGGGACACTAATGAAAAACTGTTTTTT,CASSQWDTNEKLFF
TRBV2,.,TRBJ2-3,.,TGTGCCAGCAGTGAAGCGCTAGGAGGCACAGATACGCAGTATTTT,CASSEALGGTDTQYF
TRBV2,.,TRBJ1-1,.,TGTGCCAGCCTTCAAGGGGTCGGAATGAACACTGAAGCTTTCTTT,CASLQGVGMNTEAFF